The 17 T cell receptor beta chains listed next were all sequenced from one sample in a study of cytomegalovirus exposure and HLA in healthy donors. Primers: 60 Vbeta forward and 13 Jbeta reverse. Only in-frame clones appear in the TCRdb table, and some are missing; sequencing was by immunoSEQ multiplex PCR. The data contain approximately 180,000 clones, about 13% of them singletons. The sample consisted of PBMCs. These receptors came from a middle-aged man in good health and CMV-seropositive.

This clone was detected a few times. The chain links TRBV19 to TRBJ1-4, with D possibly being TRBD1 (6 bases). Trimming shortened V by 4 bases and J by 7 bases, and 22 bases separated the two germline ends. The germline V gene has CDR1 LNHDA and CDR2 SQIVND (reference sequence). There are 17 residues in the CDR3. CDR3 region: CASSTSIKSLGGEKLFF. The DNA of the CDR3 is TGTGCCAGTAGTACGTCGATAAAAAGTTTAGGGGGTGAAAAACTGTTTTTT.

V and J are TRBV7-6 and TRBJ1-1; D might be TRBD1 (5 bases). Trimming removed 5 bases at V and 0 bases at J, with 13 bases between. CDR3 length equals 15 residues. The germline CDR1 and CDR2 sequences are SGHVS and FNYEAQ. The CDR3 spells CASSPRGGLNTEAFF. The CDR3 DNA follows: TGTGCCAGCAGCCCGCGGGGGGGTTTGAACACTGAAGCTTTCTTT.

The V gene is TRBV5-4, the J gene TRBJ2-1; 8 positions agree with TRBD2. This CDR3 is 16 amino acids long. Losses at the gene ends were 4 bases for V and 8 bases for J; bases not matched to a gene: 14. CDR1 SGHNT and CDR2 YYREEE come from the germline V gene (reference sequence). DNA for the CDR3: TGTGCCAGCAGCCCCCAGGGGCGGGGGGTCTCGGATGAGCAGTTCTTC. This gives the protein CASSPQGRGVSDEQFF.

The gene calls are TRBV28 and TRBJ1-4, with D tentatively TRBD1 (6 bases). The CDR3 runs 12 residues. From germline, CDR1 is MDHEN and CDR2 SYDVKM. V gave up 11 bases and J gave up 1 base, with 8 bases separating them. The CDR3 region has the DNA TGTGCCCTGGGACAAACTAATGAAAAACTGTTTTTT. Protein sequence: CALGQTNEKLFF.

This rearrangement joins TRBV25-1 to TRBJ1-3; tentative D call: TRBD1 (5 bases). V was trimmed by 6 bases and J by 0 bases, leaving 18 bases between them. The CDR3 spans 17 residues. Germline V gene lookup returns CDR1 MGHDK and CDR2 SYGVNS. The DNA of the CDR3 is TGTGCCAGCAGGGAAAAGGAGAGGAGGGGCTCTGGAAACACCATATATTTT. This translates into CASREKERRGSGNTIYF.

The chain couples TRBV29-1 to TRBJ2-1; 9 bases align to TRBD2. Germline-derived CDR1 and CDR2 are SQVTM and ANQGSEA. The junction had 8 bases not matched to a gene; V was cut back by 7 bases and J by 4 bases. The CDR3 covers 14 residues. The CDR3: CSAVAGAGYNEQFF. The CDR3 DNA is TGCAGCGCTGTAGCGGGGGCAGGTTACAATGAGCAGTTCTTC.

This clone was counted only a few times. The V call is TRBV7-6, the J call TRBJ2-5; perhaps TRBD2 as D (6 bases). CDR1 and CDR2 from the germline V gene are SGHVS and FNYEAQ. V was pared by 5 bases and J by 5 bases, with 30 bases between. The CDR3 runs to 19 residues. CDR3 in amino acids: CASSLGVSGGAPASETQYF. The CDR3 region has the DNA TGTGCCAGCAGCCTGGGGGTCTCAGGCGGGGCGCCGGCCTCCGAGACCCAGTACTTC.

The CDR3 protein is CASSHPGVARAGYTF. DNA of the CDR3: TGCGCCAGCAGCCACCCAGGAGTGGCGCGGGCGGGCTACACCTTC. The chain is built from TRBV4-3 and TRBJ1-2; D call uncertain. The CDR3 length is 15 residues. Trimming removed 3 bases from V and 8 bases from J, with 19 bases in between. Germline CDR1 LGHNA, CDR2 YSLEER.

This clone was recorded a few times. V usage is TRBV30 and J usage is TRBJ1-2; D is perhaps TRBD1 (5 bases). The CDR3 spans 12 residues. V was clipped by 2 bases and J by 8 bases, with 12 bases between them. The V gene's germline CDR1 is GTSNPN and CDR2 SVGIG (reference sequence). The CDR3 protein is CAWSTGLRGYTF. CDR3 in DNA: TGTGCCTGGAGTACGGGACTAAGGGGCTACACCTTC.

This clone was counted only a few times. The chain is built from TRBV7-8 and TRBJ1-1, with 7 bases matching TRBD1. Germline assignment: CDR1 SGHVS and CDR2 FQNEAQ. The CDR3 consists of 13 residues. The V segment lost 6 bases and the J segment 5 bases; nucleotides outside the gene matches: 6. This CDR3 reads CASRFQGGTEAFF. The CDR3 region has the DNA TGTGCCAGCAGGTTTCAGGGGGGAACTGAAGCTTTCTTT.

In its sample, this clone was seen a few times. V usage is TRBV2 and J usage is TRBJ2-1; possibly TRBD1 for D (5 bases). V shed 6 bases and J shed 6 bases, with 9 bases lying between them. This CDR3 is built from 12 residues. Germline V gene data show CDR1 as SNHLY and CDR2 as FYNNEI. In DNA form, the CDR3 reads TGTGCCAGCAGGGACAATGGCAATGAGCAGTTCTTC. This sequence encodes CASRDNGNEQFF.

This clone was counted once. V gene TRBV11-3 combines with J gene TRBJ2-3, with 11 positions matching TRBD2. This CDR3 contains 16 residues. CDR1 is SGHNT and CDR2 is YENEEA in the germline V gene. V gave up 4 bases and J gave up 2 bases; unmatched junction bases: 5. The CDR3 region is CASSSTSGGLTDTQYF. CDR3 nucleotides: TGTGCCAGCAGCTCAACTAGCGGGGGACTCACAGATACGCAGTATTTT.

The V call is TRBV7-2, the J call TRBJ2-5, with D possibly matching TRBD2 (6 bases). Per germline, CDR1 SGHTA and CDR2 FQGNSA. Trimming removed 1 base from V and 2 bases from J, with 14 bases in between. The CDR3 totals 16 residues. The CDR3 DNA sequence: TGTGCCAGCAGCTTAGATGGCGGGGCACCACAAGAGACCCAGTACTTC. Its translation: CASSLDGGAPQETQYF.

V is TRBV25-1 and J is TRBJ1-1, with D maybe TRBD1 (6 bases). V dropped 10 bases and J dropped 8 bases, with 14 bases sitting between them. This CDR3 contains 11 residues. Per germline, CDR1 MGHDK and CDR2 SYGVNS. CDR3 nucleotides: TGTGCCACCGCACGGGGACACGAAGCTTTCTTT. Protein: CATARGHEAFF.

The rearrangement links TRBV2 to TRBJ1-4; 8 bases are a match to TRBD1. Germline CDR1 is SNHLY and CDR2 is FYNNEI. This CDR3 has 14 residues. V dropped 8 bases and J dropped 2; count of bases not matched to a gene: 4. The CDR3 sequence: CASLQGGTNEKLFF. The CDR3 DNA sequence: TGTGCCAGCTTACAGGGGGGGACTAATGAAAAACTGTTTTTT.

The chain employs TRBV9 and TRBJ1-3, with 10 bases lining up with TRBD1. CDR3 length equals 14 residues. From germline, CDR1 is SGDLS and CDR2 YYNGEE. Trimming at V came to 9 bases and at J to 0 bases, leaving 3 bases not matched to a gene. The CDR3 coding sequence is TGTGCCACGGGACAGGGGTCCTCTGGAAACACCATATATTTT. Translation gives CATGQGSSGNTIYF. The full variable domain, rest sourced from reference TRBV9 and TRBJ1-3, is DSGVTQTPKHLITATGQRVTLRCSPRSGDLSVYWYQQSLDQGLQFLIQYYNGEERAKGNILERFSAQQFPDLHSELNLSSLELGDSALYFCATGQGSSGNTIYFGEGSWLTVV.

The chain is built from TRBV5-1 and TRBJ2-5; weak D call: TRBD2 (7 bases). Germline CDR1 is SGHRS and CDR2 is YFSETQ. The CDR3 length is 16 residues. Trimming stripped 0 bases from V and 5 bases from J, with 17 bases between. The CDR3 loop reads CASSLAWGGAGETQYF. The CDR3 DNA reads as TGCGCCAGCAGCTTGGCCTGGGGGGGCGCTGGGGAGACCCAGTACTTC.